This T cell receptor (beta chain) was profiled in a study of cytomegalovirus exposure and HLA in healthy donors. Overall study context: There were some 380 genotyped donors. Of these, roughly 80% fell in the genetic ancestry cluster associated with self-reported Caucasian donors.

There are 15 residues in the CDR3. Notes on the study in general: Most TCR sequences were seen very rarely across donors, but some public TCRs occurred in many.

In this sample, this clone turned up once. Its antigen is unknown. 13 Jbeta primers and 60 Vbeta primers were used for the PCR. Original methodology: Later reanalysis found around 74 million unique TCR beta chains, around 10 million of them shared. The assay was immunoSEQ multiplex PCR, and TCRdb's table has in-frame clones only and misses some. V, J and clone size are taken as reported in that table, and D and trimming were inferred from the DNA itself. The profile shows approximately 100,000 clones, around 80% of them singletons. Sequencing was performed on PBMCs. The chain recombines TRBV21-1 with TRBJ1-6; the DNA was not used to check the table's D call, TRBD1. TRBV21-1 is an annotated pseudogene. This sequence originates from a man aged 55 to 70 in good health and CMV-seropositive. As DNA, the CDR3 is TGTGCCAGCAGCAGAGGACAGGCCAATAATTCACCCCTCCACTTT. Its protein is CASSRGQANNSPLHF.